This TCR beta chain comes out of a study of blood T cell repertoires in COVID-19. Study-wide background: The samples span acute and convalescent COVID-19 from the United States, Italy and Spain.

CDR1 is SGHAT and CDR2 is FQNNGV in the germline V gene. V lost 5 bases, J lost 6 bases, and 12 bases lay in between. CDR3 size: 13 residues. Sequenced by immunoSEQ multiplex PCR; TCRdb stores in-frame clones only, minus some. The sample includes about 240,000 clones, around 86% of them seen just once. V gene TRBV11-2 combines with J gene TRBJ2-3; D may be TRBD1 (6 bases). The sample was peripheral blood. This sequence was found in a woman aged 30 to 39 who had recovered from COVID-19. DNA of the CDR3: TGTGCCAGCAGCATTGGACAGTCCGATACGCAGTATTTT. Its protein is CASSIGQSDTQYF.